These T cell receptor beta chains were read from a single sample in a study of blood T cell repertoires in COVID-19. Generated by immunoSEQ multiplex PCR, the TCRdb table keeps only in-frame clones and is missing some. This table holds tens of thousands of clones, 91% found once. Sequencing used peripheral blood. The receptors were gathered from a woman aged 45-59 years in a cohort sampled during active COVID-19. The CDR3 runs from the conserved cysteine through the conserved F or W. The order of the fields is V gene, J gene, clone size, D gene, CDR3 DNA, CDR3 protein. D genes are given only for firm matches. Some rows mark clone size as missing; the rest say once, few, many or name a class of expanded clone.

v_call: TRBV25-1
j_call: TRBJ1-2
clone_size: NA
d_call: NA
cdr3_nt: TGTGCCAGCAGCCTGGACACCGGATATGGCTACACCTTC
cdr3_aa: CASSLDTGYGYTF

v_call: TRBV4-1
j_call: TRBJ1-3
clone_size: NA
d_call: NA
cdr3_nt: TGCGCCAGCAGCCACAGGGGTTACTCTGGAAACACCATATATTTT
cdr3_aa: CASSHRGYSGNTIYF

v_call: TRBV7-9
j_call: TRBJ2-1
clone_size: NA
d_call: TRBD1
cdr3_nt: TGTGCCAGCAGCTTAGTTCGTGCCCCCGCGACAGGGTCATCCCATGAGCAGTTCTTC
cdr3_aa: CASSLVRAPATGSSHEQFF

v_call: TRBV30
j_call: TRBJ1-2
clone_size: NA
d_call: NA
cdr3_nt: TGTGCCTGGGGCTCGTACTATGGCTACACCTTC
cdr3_aa: CAWGSYYGYTF

v_call: TRBV7-8
j_call: TRBJ2-2
clone_size: NA
d_call: TRBD2
cdr3_nt: TGTGCCAGCAGCTTAGGCGGGGGAGTATCGGTGAACACCGGGGAGCTGTTTTTT
cdr3_aa: CASSLGGGVSVNTGELFF

v_call: TRBV9
j_call: TRBJ1-1
clone_size: NA
d_call: NA
cdr3_nt: TGTGCCAGCAGCGTAGCGGAGGGAAGCACTGAAGCTTTCTTT
cdr3_aa: CASSVAEGSTEAFF

v_call: TRBV5-1
j_call: TRBJ2-5
clone_size: once
d_call: TRBD1
cdr3_nt: TGCGCCAGCAGCTTGGGGACAGGGGGACAAGAGACCCAGTACTTC
cdr3_aa: CASSLGTGGQETQYF

v_call: TRBV13
j_call: TRBJ2-3
clone_size: NA
d_call: TRBD1
cdr3_nt: TGTGCCAGCACCCGGGACAGGGGTAGCACAGATACGCAGTATTTT
cdr3_aa: CASTRDRGSTDTQYF

v_call: TRBV5-5
j_call: TRBJ1-2
clone_size: NA
d_call: NA
cdr3_nt: TGTGCCAGCAGCTTTTCAGGGGACGGCAACTATGGCTACACCTTC
cdr3_aa: CASSFSGDGNYGYTF

v_call: TRBV7-8
j_call: TRBJ2-5
clone_size: NA
d_call: TRBD1
cdr3_nt: TGTGCCAGCAGCTTAGTAGGGACAGGGGAACAGACCCAGTACTTC
cdr3_aa: CASSLVGTGEQTQYF

v_call: TRBV7-8
j_call: TRBJ2-1
clone_size: few
d_call: NA
cdr3_nt: TGTGCCAGCACCTGGAGGATGGGGGAGCAGTTCTTC
cdr3_aa: CASTWRMGEQFF

v_call: TRBV5-1
j_call: TRBJ2-1
clone_size: once
d_call: NA
cdr3_nt: TGCGCCAGCAGCCCTTTAATAAGGGGAACTGAGCAGTTCTTC
cdr3_aa: CASSPLIRGTEQFF

v_call: TRBV19
j_call: TRBJ2-7
clone_size: NA
d_call: NA
cdr3_nt: TGTGCCAGTAGTATCTCGCAGGGGAACTACGAGCAGTACTTC
cdr3_aa: CASSISQGNYEQYF

v_call: TRBV18
j_call: TRBJ1-2
clone_size: NA
d_call: TRBD1
cdr3_nt: TGTGCCAGCTCACAACCTGGACAGGGGGCTTTTGGCTACACCTTC
cdr3_aa: CASSQPGQGAFGYTF

v_call: TRBV6-2/TRBV6-3
j_call: TRBJ2-1
clone_size: NA
d_call: TRBD2
cdr3_nt: TGTGCCAGCAGACCTAGACTAGCTCTACGGACGCTGAATGAGCAGTTCTTC
cdr3_aa: CASRPRLALRTLNEQFF

v_call: TRBV6-2/TRBV6-3
j_call: TRBJ1-2
clone_size: NA
d_call: TRBD1
cdr3_nt: TGTGCCAGCAGTTGGGACAGGGGAAACTATGGCTACACCTTC
cdr3_aa: CASSWDRGNYGYTF

v_call: TRBV5-1
j_call: TRBJ2-7
clone_size: NA
d_call: TRBD1
cdr3_nt: TGCGCCAGCAGCTGGGGACAGCCTACTCAGAACGAGCAGTACTTC
cdr3_aa: CASSWGQPTQNEQYF

v_call: TRBV3-1/TRBV3-2
j_call: TRBJ1-5
clone_size: NA
d_call: NA
cdr3_nt: TGTGCCAGCAGCCAAGGGCATAGCAATCAGCCCCAGCATTTT
cdr3_aa: CASSQGHSNQPQHF

v_call: TRBV10-3
j_call: TRBJ1-1
clone_size: NA
d_call: NA
cdr3_nt: TGTGCCATCAGTGAGTCTTGGGGGGGGCGCGGCACTGAAGCTTTCTTT
cdr3_aa: CAISESWGGRGTEAFF

v_call: TRBV27
j_call: TRBJ1-1
clone_size: once
d_call: NA
cdr3_nt: TGTGCCAGCAGTTTAAGGAGTGATTTGAACACTGAAGCTTTCTTT
cdr3_aa: CASSLRSDLNTEAFF

v_call: TRBV19
j_call: TRBJ2-1
clone_size: NA
d_call: TRBD2
cdr3_nt: TGTGCCAGTAGTATAGGGGGCGGGAGACGATACAATGAGCAGTTCTTC
cdr3_aa: CASSIGGGRRYNEQFF

v_call: TRBV27
j_call: TRBJ2-7
clone_size: NA
d_call: NA
cdr3_nt: TGTGCCAGCCTTCCGGCGGCCTCCCGCGAGCAGTACTTC
cdr3_aa: CASLPAASREQYF

v_call: TRBV18
j_call: TRBJ1-1
clone_size: NA
d_call: NA
cdr3_nt: TGTGCCAGCTCACCGGGGGCAAGGGACACTGAAGCTTTCTTT
cdr3_aa: CASSPGARDTEAFF

v_call: TRBV19
j_call: TRBJ1-6
clone_size: NA
d_call: NA
cdr3_nt: TGTGCCAGTAGTTCCGCCGGGGGTGGGGTTTATTCACCCCTCCACTTT
cdr3_aa: CASSSAGGGVYSPLHF

v_call: TRBV12-3/TRBV12-4
j_call: TRBJ1-2
clone_size: NA
d_call: NA
cdr3_nt: TGTGCCAGCAGTCTTGGACAGAACTATGGCTACACCTTC
cdr3_aa: CASSLGQNYGYTF

v_call: TRBV5-1
j_call: TRBJ2-7
clone_size: NA
d_call: NA
cdr3_nt: TGCGCCAGCAGCCCTTCGGGGGCCTACGAGCAGTACTTC
cdr3_aa: CASSPSGAYEQYF

v_call: TRBV4-1
j_call: TRBJ2-1
clone_size: NA
d_call: NA
cdr3_nt: TGCGCCAGCAAGGGGGGGACGGACTACAATGAGCAGTTCTTC
cdr3_aa: CASKGGTDYNEQFF

v_call: TRBV11-2
j_call: TRBJ2-1
clone_size: once
d_call: TRBD2
cdr3_nt: TGTGCCAGCAGCTTAGGGACTAGCGGGAGTGGCCCCCTTACAGGAGAGCAGTTCTTC
cdr3_aa: CASSLGTSGSGPLTGEQFF

v_call: TRBV6-6
j_call: TRBJ1-1
clone_size: NA
d_call: NA
cdr3_nt: TGTGCCAGCAGAGGTCAAGGGGTTAACACTGAAGCTTTCTTT
cdr3_aa: CASRGQGVNTEAFF

v_call: TRBV29-1
j_call: TRBJ1-1
clone_size: NA
d_call: NA
cdr3_nt: TGCAGCGTTGCCCCCCGGGGGAACACTGAAGCTTTCTTT
cdr3_aa: CSVAPRGNTEAFF

v_call: TRBV4-1
j_call: TRBJ1-6
clone_size: NA
d_call: NA
cdr3_nt: TGCGCCAGCAGCCAAGAGGCTGGGGCTAATTCACCCCTCCACTTT
cdr3_aa: CASSQEAGANSPLHF

v_call: TRBV28
j_call: TRBJ2-7
clone_size: once
d_call: NA
cdr3_nt: TGTGCCAGCAGTAATGGACAGTCCTACGAGCAGTACTTC
cdr3_aa: CASSNGQSYEQYF

v_call: TRBV28
j_call: TRBJ2-7
clone_size: NA
d_call: NA
cdr3_nt: TGTGCCAGCAGTGCCACCGCGACAGTTTCCTACGAGCAGTACTTC
cdr3_aa: CASSATATVSYEQYF

v_call: TRBV7-3
j_call: TRBJ2-6
clone_size: NA
d_call: TRBD1
cdr3_nt: TGTGCCAGCAGCCAGACAGGGGGACCCACTTCTGGGGCCAACGTCCTGACTTTC
cdr3_aa: CASSQTGGPTSGANVLTF

v_call: TRBV11-3
j_call: TRBJ2-1
clone_size: NA
d_call: NA
cdr3_nt: TGTGCCAGCGGGCGGGGGCCCGACAATGAGCAGTTCTTC
cdr3_aa: CASGRGPDNEQFF

v_call: TRBV5-1
j_call: TRBJ1-3
clone_size: NA
d_call: NA
cdr3_nt: TGCGCCAGCAGCCCGGGGACACTTCTTGGAAACACCATATATTTT
cdr3_aa: CASSPGTLLGNTIYF

v_call: TRBV9
j_call: TRBJ1-2
clone_size: NA
d_call: NA
cdr3_nt: TGTGCCAGCGGAAAAGGACATTCAGGCAACATGGATGGCTACACCTTC
cdr3_aa: CASGKGHSGNMDGYTF

v_call: TRBV27
j_call: TRBJ2-5
clone_size: NA
d_call: NA
cdr3_nt: TGTGCCAGCAGTTTAGGGAGGACAGGCCAAGAGACCCAGTACTTC
cdr3_aa: CASSLGRTGQETQYF

v_call: TRBV30
j_call: TRBJ2-3
clone_size: NA
d_call: TRBD1
cdr3_nt: TGTGCCTCCGTCCGGGACAGGGGAACAGATACGCAGTATTTT
cdr3_aa: CASVRDRGTDTQYF

v_call: TRBV4-1
j_call: TRBJ2-3
clone_size: NA
d_call: NA
cdr3_nt: TGCGCCAGCAGCCAAGATTCGGGGAGAACAGACCACACAGATACGCAGTATTTT
cdr3_aa: CASSQDSGRTDHTDTQYF

v_call: TRBV28
j_call: TRBJ2-1
clone_size: NA
d_call: NA
cdr3_nt: TGTGCCAGCAGCCTCGGACAGAGCCGAGTCAATGAGCAGTTCTTC
cdr3_aa: CASSLGQSRVNEQFF

v_call: TRBV5-1
j_call: TRBJ2-5
clone_size: NA
d_call: NA
cdr3_nt: TGCGCCAGCAGCTTGATCGGAGAGACCCAGTACTTC
cdr3_aa: CASSLIGETQYF

v_call: TRBV19
j_call: TRBJ1-6
clone_size: NA
d_call: TRBD1
cdr3_nt: TGTGCCAGTAGTGCCCGGGACAGGGAAGTTTCACCCCTCCACTTT
cdr3_aa: CASSARDREVSPLHF

v_call: TRBV7-9
j_call: TRBJ1-2
clone_size: NA
d_call: NA
cdr3_nt: TGTGCCAGCAGCTTAGGTCAAGGACTGGGATATGGCTACACCTTC
cdr3_aa: CASSLGQGLGYGYTF

v_call: TRBV11-3
j_call: TRBJ2-2
clone_size: NA
d_call: NA
cdr3_nt: TGTGCCAGCAGCTTAGGAGAAATCGGGGAGCTGTTTTTT
cdr3_aa: CASSLGEIGELFF

v_call: TRBV7-3
j_call: TRBJ2-1
clone_size: NA
d_call: TRBD2
cdr3_nt: TGTGCCAGCAGCTTTAGAGGGACTAGCGGGGGGGCTGGAGATGAGCAGTTCTTC
cdr3_aa: CASSFRGTSGGAGDEQFF